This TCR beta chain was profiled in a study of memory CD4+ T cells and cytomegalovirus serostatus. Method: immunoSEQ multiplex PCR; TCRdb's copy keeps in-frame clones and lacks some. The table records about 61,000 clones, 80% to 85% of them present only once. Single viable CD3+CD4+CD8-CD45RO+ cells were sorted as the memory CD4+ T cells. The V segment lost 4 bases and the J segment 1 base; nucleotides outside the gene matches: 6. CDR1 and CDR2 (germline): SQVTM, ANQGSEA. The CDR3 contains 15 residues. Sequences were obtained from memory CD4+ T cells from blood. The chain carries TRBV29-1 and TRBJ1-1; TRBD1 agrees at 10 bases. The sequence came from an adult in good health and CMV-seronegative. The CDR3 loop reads CSVGTGGSGNTEAFF. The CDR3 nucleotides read TGCAGCGTTGGGACAGGGGGATCTGGGAACACTGAAGCTTTCTTT.